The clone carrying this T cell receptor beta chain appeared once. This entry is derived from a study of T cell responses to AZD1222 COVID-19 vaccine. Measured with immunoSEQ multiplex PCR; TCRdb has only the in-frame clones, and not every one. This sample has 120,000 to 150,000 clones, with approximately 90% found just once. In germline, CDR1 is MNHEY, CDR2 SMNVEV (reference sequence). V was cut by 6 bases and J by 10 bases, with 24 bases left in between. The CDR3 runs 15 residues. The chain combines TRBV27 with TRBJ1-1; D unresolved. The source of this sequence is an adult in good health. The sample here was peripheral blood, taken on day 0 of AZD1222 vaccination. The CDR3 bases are TGTGCCAGCAGGTTAAATACCGGGCCTCAAACGCCAGCTTTCTTT. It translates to CASRLNTGPQTPAFF.